The source of this T cell receptor beta chain is a study of blood T cell repertoires in COVID-19. At the level of the study: In each case, the material was cDNA or gDNA derived from T cells, B-cell-depleted T cells, or PBMCs.

This clone was seen a handful of times. The protocol was immunoSEQ multiplex PCR, while the TCRdb copy is restricted to in-frame clones and leaves out a portion. The table includes 200,000 to 250,000 clones, more than 65% detected once. CDR1 and CDR2 (germline): SGHRS, YFSETQ. The CDR3 is made up of 17 amino acids. The V end lost 0 bases, the J end lost 0 bases, and 10 bases lay between the germline ends. This chain joins TRBV5-1 and TRBJ1-6; the D is unclear. The source of this sequence is a middle-aged woman who had recovered from COVID-19. Sequencing input: peripheral blood. The CDR3 loop is CASSLVGGSSYNSPLHF. DNA of the CDR3: TGCGCCAGCAGCTTGGTAGGAGGGAGCTCCTATAATTCACCCCTCCACTTT.